There are many counts of the clone carrying this T cell receptor beta chain. Antigen: not known. The data originate from a study of beta chain features in type 1 diabetes. Study details: Age, gender and cell yields were similar between patients and healthy donors. Study-level findings and limits: Shorter templates might be favored by PCR, equally in patients and controls. A greater similarity of naive, central memory and Treg TCRB repertoires was seen among patients than among healthy donors.

The germline gives CDR1 KGHSH, CDR2 LQKENI. The length of the CDR3 is 14 residues. V gave up 0 bases and J gave up 7 bases, with 12 bases separating them. Expressed TCRB transcripts were sequenced because the isolated RNA had all been reverse transcribed beforehand. Sequenced by immunoSEQ multiplex PCR; TCRdb stores in-frame clones only, minus some. Counted here are hundreds of thousands of clones, roughly 15% occurring once; the ten biggest clones make up about 6.7%. The sequence was collected from a man aged 30 to 45 in good health. Sequences were obtained from central memory CD4+ T cells from blood. This sequence joins TRBV18 and TRBJ1-1; possible D gene TRBD1, 5 bases. In nucleotides, the CDR3 is TGTGCCAGCTCACCACCGGCAGGGTCGGGTGAAGCTTTCTTT. Its translation: CASSPPAGSGEAFF.